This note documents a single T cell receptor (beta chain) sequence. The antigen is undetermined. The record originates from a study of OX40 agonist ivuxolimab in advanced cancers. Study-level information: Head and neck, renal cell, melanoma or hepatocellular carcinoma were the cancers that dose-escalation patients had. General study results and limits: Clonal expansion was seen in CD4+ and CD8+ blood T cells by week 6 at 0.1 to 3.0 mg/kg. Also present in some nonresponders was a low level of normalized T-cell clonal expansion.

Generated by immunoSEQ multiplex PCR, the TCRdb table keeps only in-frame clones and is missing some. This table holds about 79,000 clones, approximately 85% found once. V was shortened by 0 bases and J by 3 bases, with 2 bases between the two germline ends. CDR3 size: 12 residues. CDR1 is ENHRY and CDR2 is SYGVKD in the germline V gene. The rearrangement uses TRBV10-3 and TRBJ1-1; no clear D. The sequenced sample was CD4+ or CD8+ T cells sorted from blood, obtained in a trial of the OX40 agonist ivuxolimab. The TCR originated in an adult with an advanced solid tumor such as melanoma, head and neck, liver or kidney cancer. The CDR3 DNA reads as TGTGCCATCAGTGAGTCGCACACTGAAGCTTTCTTT. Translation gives CAISESHTEAFF.